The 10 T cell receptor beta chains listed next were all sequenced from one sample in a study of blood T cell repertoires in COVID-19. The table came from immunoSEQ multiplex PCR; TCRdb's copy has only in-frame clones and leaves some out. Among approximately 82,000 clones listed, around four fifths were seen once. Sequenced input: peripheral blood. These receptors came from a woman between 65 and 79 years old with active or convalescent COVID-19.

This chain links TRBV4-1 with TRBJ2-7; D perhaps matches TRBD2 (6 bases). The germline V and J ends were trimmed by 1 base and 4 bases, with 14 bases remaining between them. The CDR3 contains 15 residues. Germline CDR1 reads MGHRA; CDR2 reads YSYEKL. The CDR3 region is CASSQGTGVWYEQYF. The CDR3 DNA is TGCGCCAGCAGCCAAGGAACGGGGGTTTGGTACGAGCAGTACTTC.

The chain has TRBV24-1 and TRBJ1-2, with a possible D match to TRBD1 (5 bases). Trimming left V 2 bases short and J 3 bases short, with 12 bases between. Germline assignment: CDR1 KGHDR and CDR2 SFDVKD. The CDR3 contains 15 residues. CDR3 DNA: TGTGCCACCAGTGATTCGGTGGCAGGGTACTATGGCTACACCTTC. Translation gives CATSDSVAGYYGYTF.

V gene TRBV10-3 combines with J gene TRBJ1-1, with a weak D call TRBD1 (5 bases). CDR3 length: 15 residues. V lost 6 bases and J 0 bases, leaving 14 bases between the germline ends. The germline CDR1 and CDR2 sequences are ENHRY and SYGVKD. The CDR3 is CAIRDQRGVNTEAFF. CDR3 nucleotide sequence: TGTGCCATCAGGGACCAGCGGGGGGTGAACACTGAAGCTTTCTTT.

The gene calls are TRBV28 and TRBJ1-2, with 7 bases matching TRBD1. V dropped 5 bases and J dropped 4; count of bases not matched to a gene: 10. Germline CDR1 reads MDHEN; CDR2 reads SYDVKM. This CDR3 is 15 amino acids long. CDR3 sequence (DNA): TGTGCCAGCAGTCTCCAGGACAGGTGGAGCTATGGCTACACCTTC. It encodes CASSLQDRWSYGYTF.

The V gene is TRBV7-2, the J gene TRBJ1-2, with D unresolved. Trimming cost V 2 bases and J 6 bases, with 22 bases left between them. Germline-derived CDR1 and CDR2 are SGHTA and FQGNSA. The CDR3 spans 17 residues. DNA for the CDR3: TGTGCCAGCAGCTTAATGGGTCAGGCACTCGCAAGAAATGGCTACACCTTC. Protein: CASSLMGQALARNGYTF.

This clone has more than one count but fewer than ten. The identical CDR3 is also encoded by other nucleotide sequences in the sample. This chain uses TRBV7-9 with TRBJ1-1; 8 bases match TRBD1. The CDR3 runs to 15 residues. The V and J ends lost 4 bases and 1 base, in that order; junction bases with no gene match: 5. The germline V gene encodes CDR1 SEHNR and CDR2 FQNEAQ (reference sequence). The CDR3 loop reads CASSSRQGTNTEAFF. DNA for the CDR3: TGTGCCAGCAGCTCCCGACAGGGGACGAACACTGAAGCTTTCTTT.

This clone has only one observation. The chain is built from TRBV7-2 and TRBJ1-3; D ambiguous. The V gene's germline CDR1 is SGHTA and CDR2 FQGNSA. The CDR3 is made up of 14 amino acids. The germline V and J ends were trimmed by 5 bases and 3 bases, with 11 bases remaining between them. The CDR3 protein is CASSGEVFGNTIYF. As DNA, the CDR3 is TGTGCCAGCAGCGGGGAGGTTTTTGGAAACACCATATATTTT. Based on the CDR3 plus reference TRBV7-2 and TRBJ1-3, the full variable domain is GAGVSQSPSNKVTEKGKDVELRCDPISGHTALYWYRQSLGQGLEFLIYFQGNSAPDKSGLPSDRFSAERTGGSVSTLTIQRTQQEDSAVYLCASSGEVFGNTIYFGEGSWLTVV.

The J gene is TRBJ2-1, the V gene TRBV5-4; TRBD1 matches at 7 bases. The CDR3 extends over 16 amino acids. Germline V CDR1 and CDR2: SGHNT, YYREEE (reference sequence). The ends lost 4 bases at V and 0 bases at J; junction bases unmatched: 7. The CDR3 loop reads CASSTATGSSYNEQFF. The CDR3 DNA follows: TGTGCCAGCAGCACGGCGACAGGGAGCTCCTACAATGAGCAGTTCTTC.

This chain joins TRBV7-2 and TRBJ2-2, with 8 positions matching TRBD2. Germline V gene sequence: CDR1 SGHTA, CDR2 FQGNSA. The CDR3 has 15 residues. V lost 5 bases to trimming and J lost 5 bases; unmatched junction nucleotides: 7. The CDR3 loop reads CASSPGLAGTGELFF. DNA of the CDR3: TGTGCCAGCAGCCCAGGACTAGCTGGTACCGGGGAGCTGTTTTTT.

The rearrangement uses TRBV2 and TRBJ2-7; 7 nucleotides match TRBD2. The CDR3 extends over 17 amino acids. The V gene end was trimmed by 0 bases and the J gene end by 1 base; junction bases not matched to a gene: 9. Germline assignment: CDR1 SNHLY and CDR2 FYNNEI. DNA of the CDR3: TGTGCCAGCAGTGAAGCGGGCGGAGCGGGGCCTTCCTACGAGCAGTACTTC. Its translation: CASSEAGGAGPSYEQYF.